The clone carrying this TCR beta chain was detected once. Its specificity is not known. The data were obtained in a study of T cell responses to AZD1222 COVID-19 vaccine. The CDR3 is 12 amino acids. Trimming took 10 bases from V and 4 from J; bases not matched to a gene: 6. CDR1 and CDR2 from the germline V gene are ENHRY and SYGVKD. Study-level findings and limits: Spike-specific TCR breadth and depth were elevated following two AZD1222 doses. Close to half of spike-specific TCRs reportedly recognize unmutated variant regions.

Libraries were prepared by immunoSEQ multiplex PCR; TCRdb keeps only in-frame clonotypes and omits some of them. The sample consists of 90,000 to 100,000 clones, about 85% of them appearing once. The chain employs TRBV10-3 and TRBJ1-2, with TRBD1 matching over 7 bases. The specimen comprised peripheral blood, sampled on day 0 of AZD1222 vaccination. This TCR was recovered from an adult in good health. CDR3 loop: CARGTELYGYTF. The CDR3 DNA is TGTGCCAGAGGGACAGAACTCTATGGCTACACCTTC.